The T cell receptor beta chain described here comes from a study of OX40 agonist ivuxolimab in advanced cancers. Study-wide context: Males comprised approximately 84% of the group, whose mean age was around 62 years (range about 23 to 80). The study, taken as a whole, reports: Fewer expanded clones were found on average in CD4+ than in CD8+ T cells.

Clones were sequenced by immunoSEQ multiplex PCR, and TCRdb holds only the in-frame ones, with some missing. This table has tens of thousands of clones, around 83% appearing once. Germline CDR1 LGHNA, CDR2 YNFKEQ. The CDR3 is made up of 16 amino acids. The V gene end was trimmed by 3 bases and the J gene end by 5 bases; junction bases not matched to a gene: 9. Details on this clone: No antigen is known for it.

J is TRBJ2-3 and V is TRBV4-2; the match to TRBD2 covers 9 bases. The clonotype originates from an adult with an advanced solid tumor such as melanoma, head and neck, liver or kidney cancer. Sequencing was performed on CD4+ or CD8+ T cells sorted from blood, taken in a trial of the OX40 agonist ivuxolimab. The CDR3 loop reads CASSQAGRGGGDTQYF. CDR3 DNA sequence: TGTGCCAGCAGCCAGGCAGGGCGGGGGGGCGGAGATACGCAGTATTTT.